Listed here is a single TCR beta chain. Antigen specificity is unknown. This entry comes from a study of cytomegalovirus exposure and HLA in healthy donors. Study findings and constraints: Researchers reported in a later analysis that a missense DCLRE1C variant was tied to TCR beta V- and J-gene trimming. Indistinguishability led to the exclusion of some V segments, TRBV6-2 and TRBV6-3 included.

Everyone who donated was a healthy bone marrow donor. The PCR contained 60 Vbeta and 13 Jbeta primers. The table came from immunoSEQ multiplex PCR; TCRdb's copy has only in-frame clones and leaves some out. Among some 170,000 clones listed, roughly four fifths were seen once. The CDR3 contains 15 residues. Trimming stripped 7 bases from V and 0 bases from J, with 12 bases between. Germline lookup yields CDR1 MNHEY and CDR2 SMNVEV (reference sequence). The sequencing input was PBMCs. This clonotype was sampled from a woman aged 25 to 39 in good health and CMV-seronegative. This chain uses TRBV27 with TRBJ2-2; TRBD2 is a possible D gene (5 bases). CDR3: CASMTDWPNTGELFF. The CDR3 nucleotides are TGTGCCAGCATGACGGACTGGCCGAACACCGGGGAGCTGTTTTTT.